This is a list of T cell receptor beta chains from one sample in a study of CD8+ T cells in alopecia areata. TCRdb's table, derived via immunoSEQ multiplex PCR, lists solely in-frame clones and lacks some. This sample has 10,000 to 15,000 clones, with roughly 56% found just once. The sequenced material came from skin. The receptors derive from a human donor with alopecia areata. CDR3s include the opening cysteine and the closing phenylalanine or tryptophan. Each record gives: clone size, V gene, J gene, CDR3 protein. Rows give clone size only sometimes, using once, few, many, or a class for an expanded clone.

abundance: NA; v_gene: TRBV12-5; j_gene: TRBJ2-5; CDR3aa: CASGSGAVQETQYF
abundance: NA; v_gene: TRBV19; j_gene: TRBJ2-1; CDR3aa: CASSIARYNEQFF
abundance: NA; v_gene: TRBV7-9; j_gene: TRBJ2-2; CDR3aa: CASSPRRGGTGELFF
abundance: NA; v_gene: TRBV27; j_gene: TRBJ1-5; CDR3aa: CASSYGTGANQPQHF
abundance: NA; v_gene: TRBV5-1; j_gene: TRBJ2-6; CDR3aa: CASSLGVTGLGANVLTF
abundance: NA; v_gene: TRBV2; j_gene: TRBJ1-5; CDR3aa: CASSGPAGGGNQPQHF
abundance: large; v_gene: TRBV10-3; j_gene: TRBJ2-7; CDR3aa: CAISDRSYEQYF
abundance: few; v_gene: TRBV7-8; j_gene: TRBJ2-5; CDR3aa: CASSSVVAGGPETQYF
abundance: NA; v_gene: TRBV7-9; j_gene: TRBJ2-7; CDR3aa: CASSSKEPGQQYF
abundance: NA; v_gene: TRBV6-5; j_gene: TRBJ1-1; CDR3aa: CASSRVAGTEAFF
abundance: NA; v_gene: TRBV10-3; j_gene: TRBJ1-2; CDR3aa: CAIRGGPSTEDGYTF
abundance: NA; v_gene: TRBV19; j_gene: TRBJ1-5; CDR3aa: CASSPGPAQPQHF
abundance: few; v_gene: TRBV27; j_gene: TRBJ2-7; CDR3aa: CASSMIGGEQYF
abundance: NA; v_gene: TRBV19; j_gene: TRBJ2-6; CDR3aa: CASSPGQGRPAGANVLTF
abundance: NA; v_gene: TRBV10-2; j_gene: TRBJ2-5; CDR3aa: CASMGSNQETQYF
abundance: NA; v_gene: TRBV29-1; j_gene: TRBJ2-7; CDR3aa: CSVDLGRGDEQYF
abundance: NA; v_gene: TRBV14; j_gene: TRBJ2-1; CDR3aa: CASSQSPGTGNNEQFF
abundance: once; v_gene: TRBV4-1; j_gene: TRBJ2-1; CDR3aa: CASSQDLRQSSYNEQFF
abundance: NA; v_gene: TRBV10-3; j_gene: TRBJ1-6; CDR3aa: CAISEVSPGPLHF
abundance: NA; v_gene: TRBV28; j_gene: TRBJ2-7; CDR3aa: CASSDTSGIYEQYF
abundance: NA; v_gene: TRBV6-5; j_gene: TRBJ2-1; CDR3aa: CASSTGSASPEQFF
abundance: NA; v_gene: TRBV7-9; j_gene: TRBJ2-2; CDR3aa: CASSPLAGGSNTGELFF
abundance: NA; v_gene: TRBV5-1; j_gene: TRBJ2-5; CDR3aa: CASSRSQGAGETQYF
abundance: NA; v_gene: TRBV18; j_gene: TRBJ1-3; CDR3aa: CASSPYPLRDTSGNTIYF
abundance: few; v_gene: TRBV28; j_gene: TRBJ2-1; CDR3aa: CASSFPATEVQFF
abundance: NA; v_gene: TRBV5-1; j_gene: TRBJ2-3; CDR3aa: CASSLATVTDTQYF
abundance: NA; v_gene: TRBV30; j_gene: TRBJ2-3; CDR3aa: CAWRAPGLAHSGADTQYF
abundance: NA; v_gene: TRBV5-1; j_gene: TRBJ2-7; CDR3aa: CASSWTGTRIYEQYF
abundance: few; v_gene: TRBV5-4; j_gene: TRBJ2-7; CDR3aa: CASSLWTGSSYEQYF